A single sample gave rise to the 32 T cell receptor beta chains below, sequenced in a study of blood T cell repertoires in COVID-19 (dated by TCRdb to 2020 to 2021). The library was obtained by the immunoSEQ multiplex PCR assay. Imported from immuneACCESS, the table was reduced by TCRdb to in-frame sequences with V and J called. These copies leave out some clones; in studies compared against another copy, an unresolved V gene accounts for under half, and the cause of the remainder is not known. The sample table holds around 53,000 clones, of which 65% to 85% were seen once. The ten largest clones take up approximately 15% of the sample. Sequenced material: peripheral blood. These receptors were taken from a man aged 65 to 79 with active COVID-19.

This clone was seen a handful of times. The chain recombines TRBV18 with TRBJ2-2; maybe TRBD1 (6 bases). V was cut by 3 bases and J by 5 bases, with 10 bases left in between. The CDR3 has 14 amino acids. The V gene's germline CDR1 is KGHSH and CDR2 LQKENI. The CDR3 nucleotides are TGTGCCAGCTCACCGGACAGATTAACCGGGGAGCTGTTTTTT. Residues: CASSPDRLTGELFF.

The CDR3 DNA is TGTGCCAGCAGGGGGAATCAGGGGAGCACAGATACGCAGTATTTT. It yields the protein CASRGNQGSTDTQYF. The V and J genes are TRBV28 and TRBJ2-3; perhaps TRBD1 as D (6 bases). V shed 6 bases and J shed 0 bases, with 13 bases lying between them. Germline CDR1 reads MDHEN; CDR2 reads SYDVKM. This CDR3 contains 15 residues.

J is TRBJ1-1 and V is TRBV2; 10 positions agree with TRBD1. The CDR3 is 15 residues long. Germline V gene lookup returns CDR1 SNHLY and CDR2 FYNNEI. V lost 6 bases and J lost 4; bases outside the gene matches: 8. CDR3 coding DNA: TGTGCCAGCAGGATCGACAGGGGGCTTGGCACTGAAGCTTTCTTT. This translates into CASRIDRGLGTEAFF.

The chain links TRBV18 to TRBJ2-2; D unclear. The CDR3 runs to 16 residues. Trimming took off 2 bases at V and 6 bases at J, with 16 bases between the two ends. CDR1 and CDR2 (germline): KGHSH, LQKENI. The CDR3 sequence: CASSPYTLAGSGELFF. CDR3 sequence (DNA): TGTGCCAGCTCACCATATACCCTGGCAGGCTCCGGGGAGCTGTTTTTT.

The rearrangement joins TRBV6-1 to TRBJ2-1, with D possibly matching TRBD2 (5 bases). Germline V gene data show CDR1 as MNHNS and CDR2 as SASEGT. Trimming took off 2 bases at V and 7 bases at J, with 12 bases between the two ends. The CDR3 has 14 residues. The CDR3 reads CASSEPSRVNEQFF. The CDR3 coding sequence is TGTGCCAGCAGTGAACCCTCGAGGGTGAATGAGCAGTTCTTC.

CDR3 protein: CASSPGRGGNTEAFF. In DNA, the CDR3 is TGTGCCAGCTCCCCCGGGAGGGGAGGGAACACTGAAGCTTTCTTT. The chain couples TRBV2 to TRBJ1-1; perhaps TRBD1 as D (5 bases). The length of the CDR3 is 15 residues. Germline assignment: CDR1 SNHLY and CDR2 FYNNEI. The ends were cut back, 8 bases at V and 1 base at J, with 17 bases in the middle.

This chain uses TRBV7-2 with TRBJ2-2; D perhaps matches TRBD2 (6 bases). Trimming removed 1 base from V and 7 bases from J, with 16 bases in between. Germline V gene sequence: CDR1 SGHTA, CDR2 FQGNSA. This CDR3 comprises 16 residues. CDR3 bases: TGTGCCAGCAGCTTAGATGGACTGGGAGGAGTCGGGGAGCTGTTTTTT. Protein: CASSLDGLGGVGELFF.

J is TRBJ2-1 and V is TRBV28, with D maybe TRBD1 (8 bases). The ends were cut back, 6 bases at V and 0 bases at J, with 24 bases in the middle. The CDR3 loop spans 19 amino acids. The germline CDR1 and CDR2 sequences are MDHEN and SYDVKM. CDR3 coding DNA: TGTGCCAGCAGATCAGGGGGCGCGGCGGGAGCTTCCTCCTACAATGAGCAGTTCTTC. The encoded protein is CASRSGGAAGASSYNEQFF.

V is TRBV7-9 and J is TRBJ1-1; D remains ambiguous. The CDR3 consists of 13 residues. V was trimmed by 6 bases and J by 2 bases, leaving 10 bases between them. CDR1 is SEHNR, CDR2 FQNEAQ, per germline (reference sequence). The CDR3 loop is CASSPGSNTEAFF. The CDR3 DNA follows: TGTGCCAGCAGTCCCGGTTCTAACACTGAAGCTTTCTTT.

This clone was observed a few times. The V call is TRBV15, the J call TRBJ2-1; D is unresolved. Trimming cost V 1 base and J 7 bases, with 5 bases left between them. The CDR3 sequence is 12 residues long. Looked up from germline, CDR1 is LNHNV and CDR2 is YYDKDF (reference sequence). CDR3 loop: CATSRAENEQFF. In nucleotides, the CDR3 is TGTGCCACCAGCAGAGCGGAGAATGAGCAGTTCTTC.

The chain uses TRBV5-1 and TRBJ2-2, with D unresolved. This CDR3 comprises 14 residues. The germline gives CDR1 SGHRS, CDR2 YFSETQ. V lost 0 bases, J lost 3 bases, and 6 bases lay in between. CDR3 region: CASSLEAYTGELFF. The CDR3 nucleotides are TGCGCCAGCAGCTTGGAAGCTTACACCGGGGAGCTGTTTTTT. The full variable domain, its missing parts supplied by reference TRBV5-1 and TRBJ2-2, is KAGVTQTPRYLIKTRGQQVTLSCSPISGHRSVSWYQQTPGQGLQFLFEYFSETQRNKGNFPGRFSGRQFSNSRSEMNVSTLELGDSALYLCASSLEAYTGELFFGEGSRLTVL.

The gene calls are TRBV7-3 and TRBJ2-3; D is ambiguous. From germline, CDR1 is SGHTA and CDR2 FQGTGA. V was clipped by 5 bases and J by 4 bases, with 13 bases between them. This CDR3 is 14 amino acids long. CDR3 DNA: TGTGCCAGCAGCCCCCGCGCTAGACCAGATACGCAGTATTTT. Encoded protein: CASSPRARPDTQYF.

By proportion, this clone is medium-sized (0.01 to 0.1%). The genes are TRBV6-1 and TRBJ1-1; D remains unclear. The V and J ends lost 4 bases and 1 base respectively, with 19 bases between them. This CDR3 is 17 amino acids long. Germline lookup yields CDR1 MNHNS and CDR2 SASEGT. CDR3: CASSVNSGSSRNTEAFF. The CDR3 coding sequence is TGTGCCAGCAGTGTGAACAGTGGTTCCTCCCGGAACACTGAAGCTTTCTTT.

The gene calls are TRBV30 and TRBJ2-1, with D perhaps matching TRBD2 (6 bases). The germline V and J ends were trimmed by 2 bases and 5 bases, with 13 bases remaining between them. Germline V gene lookup returns CDR1 GTSNPN and CDR2 SVGIG (reference sequence). This CDR3 is built from 14 residues. The CDR3 region is CAWSRDLGDNEQFF. The CDR3 region has the DNA TGTGCCTGGAGTCGGGACTTAGGAGACAATGAGCAGTTCTTC.

This rearrangement joins TRBV5-4 to TRBJ2-3; 10 bases are shared with TRBD2. Germline values: CDR1 SGHNT, CDR2 YYREEE (reference sequence). The CDR3 is 16 amino acids. The trim removed 4 bases at V and 3 bases at J, leaving 8 bases unmatched. CDR3 loop: CASSLGAGGPTDTQYF. The CDR3 nucleotides are TGTGCCAGCAGCCTGGGAGCGGGAGGGCCTACAGATACGCAGTATTTT.

The chain couples TRBV19 to TRBJ2-7; 7 nucleotides agree with TRBD2. The V segment lost 5 bases and the J segment 2 bases; nucleotides outside the gene matches: 9. This CDR3 has 15 residues. CDR1 and CDR2 (germline): LNHDA, SQIVND (reference sequence). Here the CDR3 reads CASSWAAGKTYEQYF. The DNA for the CDR3 is TGTGCCAGTAGTTGGGCAGCGGGGAAAACCTACGAGCAGTACTTC.

CDR3 in amino acids: CASGRLAVLNTGELFF. CDR3 bases: TGTGCCAGCGGGAGACTAGCGGTTCTCAACACCGGGGAGCTGTTTTTT. The chain links TRBV2 to TRBJ2-2; 9 positions agree with TRBD2. The CDR3 runs 16 residues. Germline V CDR1 and CDR2: SNHLY, FYNNEI. V shed 8 bases, J shed 2 bases, and the junction held 9 bases outside the gene matches.

In its sample, this clone was seen once. J is TRBJ2-1 and V is TRBV5-6, with 7 bases aligning to TRBD2. The CDR3 is 16 residues long. CDR1 is SGHDT, CDR2 YYEEEE, per germline. V shed 0 bases and J 0 bases; nucleotides not matched to a gene: 3. The CDR3 spells CASSLELASSYNEQFF. CDR3 nucleotides: TGTGCCAGCAGCTTGGAACTAGCGAGCTCCTACAATGAGCAGTTCTTC.

The rearrangement joins TRBV2 to TRBJ2-1; TRBD2 agrees at 7 bases. This CDR3 comprises 16 residues. V lost 0 bases, J lost 4 bases, and 6 bases stayed unmatched. CDR1 is SNHLY, CDR2 FYNNEI, per germline. The CDR3 nucleotides are TGTGCCAGCAGTGAAGCGGGGAGGGAGGGTTACAATGAGCAGTTCTTC. Translated, it gives CASSEAGREGYNEQFF.

The chain's CDR3 is CASSLVGSIGYEQFF. DNA of the CDR3: TGTGCCAGCAGCTTAGTCGGGAGTATTGGGTATGAGCAGTTCTTC. This chain connects TRBV11-2 to TRBJ2-1; a weak D match, TRBD2 (6 bases). The CDR3 has 15 residues. Germline V gene sequence: CDR1 SGHAT, CDR2 FQNNGV. Trimming took off 1 base at V and 8 bases at J, with 15 bases between the two ends.

A remark on this clone: The sample holds other DNA sequences that translate to the same CDR3. The rearrangement joins TRBV25-1 to TRBJ2-2; D is uncertain. Germline V lookup: CDR1 MGHDK, CDR2 SYGVNS. This CDR3 has 12 amino acids. The V end was cut by 6 bases, the J end by 3 bases, with 5 bases between. The CDR3 sequence: CASRYYTGELFF. In DNA, the CDR3 is TGTGCCAGCAGATACTACACCGGGGAGCTGTTTTTT.

This sequence joins TRBV1 and TRBJ2-1; the D call of TRBD2 is as the table states it, not checked on the DNA. TRBV1 is a recognized pseudogene. CDR3 length: 17 amino acids. The CDR3 bases are TGCACCAGCAGCCAAGATTGGAGCGGGAGGACATACAATGAGCAGTTCTTC. This gives the protein CTSSQDWSGRTYNEQFF.

The rearrangement joins TRBV28 to TRBJ2-7, with D possibly matching TRBD2 (5 bases). The V gene lost 5 bases and the J gene lost 0 bases, with 20 bases spanning the gap. CDR3 length equals 17 residues. The germline V gene encodes CDR1 MDHEN and CDR2 SYDVKM. The CDR3 loop reads CASSPSLAGGSSYEQYF. In nucleotides, the CDR3 is TGTGCCAGCAGTCCCAGTCTGGCGGGTGGGAGCTCCTACGAGCAGTACTTC. The full variable domain, in which reference TRBV28 and TRBJ2-7 provide the parts outside the CDR3, is DVKVTQSSRYLVKRTGEKVFLECVQDMDHENMFWYRQDPGLGLRLIYFSYDVKMKEKGDIPEGYSVSREKKERFSLILESASTNQTSMYLCASSPSLAGGSSYEQYFGPGTRLTVT.

This clone was seen only once. This chain links TRBV7-8 with TRBJ1-5, with unresolved D. There are 15 residues in the CDR3. Germline V CDR1 and CDR2: SGHVS, FQNEAQ. The germline V and J ends were trimmed by 4 bases and 0 bases, with 10 bases remaining between them. CDR3: CASSSNINSNQPQHF. CDR3 DNA sequence: TGTGCCAGCAGCTCAAACATTAATAGCAATCAGCCCCAGCATTTT.

The chain recombines TRBV28 with TRBJ2-1, with D possibly being TRBD2 (6 bases). Germline CDR1 reads MDHEN; CDR2 reads SYDVKM. The CDR3 covers 16 residues. The V and J ends lost 4 bases and 3 bases respectively, with 16 bases between them. The CDR3 protein is CASSSRAGLFYNEQFF. CDR3 DNA: TGTGCCAGCAGTTCTCGGGCGGGACTGTTCTACAATGAGCAGTTCTTC.

The chain links TRBV5-6 to TRBJ2-5; 8 bases are a match to TRBD1. The germline gives CDR1 SGHDT, CDR2 YYEEEE. The CDR3 is made up of 13 amino acids. Trimming took 6 bases from V and 5 from J; bases not matched to a gene: 6. The CDR3 is CASTLNRGETQYF. The CDR3 DNA reads TGTGCCAGCACCCTCAACAGGGGGGAGACCCAGTACTTC. The variable domain in full, completed from reference TRBV5-6 and TRBJ2-5, reads DAGVTQSPTHLIKTRGQQVTLRCSPKSGHDTVSWYQQALGQGPQFIFQYYEEEERQRGNFPDRFSGHQFPNYSSELNVNALLLGDSALYLCASTLNRGETQYFGPGTRLLVL.

The CDR3: CASSQDYSVRETQYF. CDR3 sequence (DNA): TGCGCCAGCAGCCAAGATTACAGTGTTCGAGAGACCCAGTACTTC. The chain recombines TRBV4-1 with TRBJ2-5; no clear D. CDR3 length: 15 residues. V lost 0 bases and J 4 bases, leaving 12 bases between the germline ends. Germline V CDR1 and CDR2: MGHRA, YSYEKL.

This chain joins TRBV7-3 and TRBJ1-3; TRBD1 might be the D (5 bases). The germline gives CDR1 SGHTA, CDR2 FQGTGA. The V and J ends lost 2 bases and 4 bases respectively, with 12 bases between them. This CDR3 has 15 amino acids. CDR3 loop: CASSLQGSTGNTIYF. The DNA for the CDR3 is TGTGCCAGCAGCTTACAGGGATCGACAGGAAACACCATATATTTT.

This chain uses TRBV24-1 with TRBJ2-3; D is possibly TRBD2 (6 bases). Per the germline V gene, CDR1 is KGHDR and CDR2 is SFDVKD. Trimming removed 3 bases at V and 4 bases at J, with 13 bases between. This CDR3 is 15 amino acids long. The CDR3 nucleotides are TGTGCCACCAGTGATCCCTCTAGCGCATCAGATACGCAGTATTTT. This codes for CATSDPSSASDTQYF.

CDR3 sequence (DNA): TGCGCCAGCAGCCAAGCGGGAGGCGGGAGTAGGACAGATACGCAGTATTTT. It yields the protein CASSQAGGGSRTDTQYF. The chain couples TRBV4-3 to TRBJ2-3, with 7 bases identical to TRBD2. From germline, CDR1 is LGHNA and CDR2 YSLEER. V lost 1 base and J lost 3; bases outside the gene matches: 10. There are 17 residues in the CDR3.

This clone was detected only once. The V gene is TRBV3-1 (or the pseudogene TRBV3-2), the J gene TRBJ2-3; 7 bases map to TRBD2. This CDR3 contains 16 residues. V gave up 7 bases and J gave up 3 bases; unmatched junction bases: 13. The V gene's germline CDR1 is LGHDT and CDR2 YNNKEL (reference sequence). The CDR3 is CASTSRRGGGTDTQYF. The CDR3 bases are TGTGCCAGCACCTCCCGCCGGGGCGGGGGTACAGATACGCAGTATTTT.

This clone was detected ten times or more. An end of the junction does not agree with germline; a read error may underlie this. The J gene is TRBJ2-1, the V gene TRBV7-7; D gene ambiguous. Germline CDR1 is SSHAT and CDR2 is FNYEAQ (reference sequence). The length of the CDR3 is 13 residues. DNA for the CDR3: TGTGCTAGCAGCTCGGGTGGTGCCAATGAGCAGTTCTTC. Translation: CASSSGGANEQFF.